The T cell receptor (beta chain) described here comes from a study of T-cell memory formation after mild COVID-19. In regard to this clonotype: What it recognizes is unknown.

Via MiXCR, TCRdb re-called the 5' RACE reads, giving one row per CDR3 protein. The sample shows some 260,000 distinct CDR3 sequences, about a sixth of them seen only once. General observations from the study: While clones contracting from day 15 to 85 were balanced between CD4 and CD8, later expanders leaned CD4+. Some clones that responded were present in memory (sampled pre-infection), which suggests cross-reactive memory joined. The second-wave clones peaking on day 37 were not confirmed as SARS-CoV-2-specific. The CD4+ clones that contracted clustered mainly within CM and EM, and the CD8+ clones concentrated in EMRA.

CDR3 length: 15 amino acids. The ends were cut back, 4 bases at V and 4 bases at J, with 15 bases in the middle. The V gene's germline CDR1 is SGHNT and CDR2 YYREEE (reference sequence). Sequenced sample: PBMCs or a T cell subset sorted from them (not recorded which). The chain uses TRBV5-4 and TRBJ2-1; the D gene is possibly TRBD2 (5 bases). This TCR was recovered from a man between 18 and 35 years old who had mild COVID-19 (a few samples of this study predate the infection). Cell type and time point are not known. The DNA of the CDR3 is TGTGCCAGCAGCGAAGCGGCCGCACCGTACAATGAGCAGTTCTTC. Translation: CASSEAAAPYNEQFF. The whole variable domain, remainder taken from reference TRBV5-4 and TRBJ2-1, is ETGVTQSPTHLIKTRGQQVTLRCSSQSGHNTVSWYQQALGQGPQFIFQYYREEENGRGNFPPRFSGLQFPNYSSELNVNALELDDSALYLCASSEAAAPYNEQFFGPGTRLTVL.